The sequence of this TCR beta chain was determined in a study of blood T cell repertoires in COVID-19. In the source study's methods: Scientists estimated how many nucleated cells there were by amplifying reference gene primers. Assay: immunoSEQ multiplex PCR; the TCRdb copy retains only in-frame clones and omits some. That table gives V, J and clone size, and the DNA gave D and trimming. The sample includes 60,000 to 95,000 clones, 87% of them seen just once. Only a few counts were recorded for this clone. CDR1 is MNHEY and CDR2 is SVGAGI in the germline V gene. The germline V and J ends were trimmed by 8 bases and 2 bases, with 7 bases remaining between them. CDR3 length equals 12 residues.

The receptor comes from a woman aged 45-60 years with acute or convalescent COVID-19. The chain uses TRBV6-5 and TRBJ2-1; no firm D call. Sequences were obtained from peripheral blood. The CDR3 DNA reads as TGTGCCAGCGCTACAGCCTACAATGAGCAGTTCTTC. It codes for CASATAYNEQFF.